This entry is about one TCR beta chain. These data originate in a study of blood T cell repertoires in COVID-19. Study information: Sample material is recorded as cDNA or gDNA derived from T cells, B-cell-depleted T cells, or PBMCs.

Participants had their cohort set by participant-reported clinical history. Original methodology: Amplification from reference gene primers served as the basis for estimated nucleated cell counts. Profiled with immunoSEQ multiplex PCR; TCRdb holds only in-frame clones, not every one. V and J calls and clone size are given by that table; D and trimming were obtained from the DNA. Seen here are 400,000 or so clones, nearly 90% observed once, and the top ten hold around 2%. The sequence came from a woman in her forties with acute COVID-19. The material sequenced was PBMCs or T cells enriched from blood (not recorded which).

DNA of the CDR3: TGTGCCAGCAGCTTGGTGCAGTTATCTGGAAACACCATATATTTT. Protein sequence: CASSLVQLSGNTIYF. The J gene is TRBJ1-3, the V gene TRBV5-5, with D unresolved. With 0 bases removed from V and 1 base from J, the gap between germline ends came to 8 bases. Germline loops: CDR1 SGHKS, CDR2 YYEKEE (reference sequence). The CDR3 totals 15 residues.